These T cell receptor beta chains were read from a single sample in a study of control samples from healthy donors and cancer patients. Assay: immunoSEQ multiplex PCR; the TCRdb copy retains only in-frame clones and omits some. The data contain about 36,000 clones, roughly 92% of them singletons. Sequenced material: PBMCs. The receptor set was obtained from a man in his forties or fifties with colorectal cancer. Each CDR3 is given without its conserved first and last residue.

CDR3 protein: ASTQGAQETQY
V gene: TRBV11-3

CDR3 protein: ASSPLGEGQPQH
V gene: TRBV18

CDR3 protein: ASSVGRISNQPQH
V gene: TRBV2

CDR3 protein: ASSFQGAEQPQH
V gene: TRBV27

CDR3 protein: ASSGTHYNEQF
V gene: TRBV12-3/TRBV12-4

CDR3 protein: AWAGGGEAKNIQY
V gene: TRBV30

CDR3 protein: ASSSPGRTQY
V gene: TRBV6-1

CDR3 protein: ASSRYGQGVGEYGYT
V gene: TRBV7-9

CDR3 protein: ASSDPRDYSGANVLT
V gene: TRBV7-9

CDR3 protein: ASSFLGTYEQF
V gene: TRBV27

CDR3 protein: ASSQVGAGVVETQY
V gene: TRBV14

CDR3 protein: ASSPPGPPGGNSPLH
V gene: TRBV18

CDR3 protein: ASSPGTSGVLQETQY
V gene: TRBV3-1/TRBV3-2

CDR3 protein: ASSRDSNFFNQPQH
V gene: TRBV2

CDR3 protein: ASSHDRGNYNEQF
V gene: TRBV7-9

CDR3 protein: ASSPSASNQPQH
V gene: TRBV3-1/TRBV3-2

CDR3 protein: ASSSRSSYEQY
V gene: TRBV7-2

CDR3 protein: ASGATGRTDTQY
V gene: TRBV7-2

CDR3 protein: ATSRTASWTNEKLF
V gene: TRBV19

CDR3 protein: ASSERFPGQGVEKLF
V gene: TRBV2

CDR3 protein: ASSAGLRKLF
V gene: TRBV2

CDR3 protein: ASSPYKSTNEKLF
V gene: TRBV6-5

CDR3 protein: ASSLGTGGRSYGYT
V gene: TRBV5-6

CDR3 protein: ASSTLAVGTDTQY
V gene: TRBV19

CDR3 protein: ASSLVQGNSRLH
V gene: TRBV7-9

CDR3 protein: ASRGANTGELF
V gene: TRBV2

CDR3 protein: ASSESLAGSAAKNIQY
V gene: TRBV10-2

CDR3 protein: ATNQGVFNEQF
V gene: TRBV6-5

CDR3 protein: ASSPGQGTNTGELF
V gene: TRBV7-2

CDR3 protein: ASSVEKGTPLH
V gene: TRBV9

CDR3 protein: ASSGREGSGNTIY
V gene: TRBV5-6

CDR3 protein: ASSQDAGGRGTQY
V gene: TRBV4-3

CDR3 protein: ASSFSPGQPYGYT
V gene: TRBV5-1

CDR3 protein: ASSLAFPDLAGGRDTQY
V gene: TRBV5-6

CDR3 protein: ASSYSSGVGELF
V gene: TRBV6-5

CDR3 protein: ASISGQGGIAEAF
V gene: TRBV6-5

CDR3 protein: ASSVVEGTIY
V gene: TRBV9

CDR3 protein: ASSLSPNEKLF
V gene: TRBV5-6

CDR3 protein: ASSQDMRNSPLH
V gene: TRBV3-1/TRBV3-2

CDR3 protein: ASSNRMGSYEQY
V gene: TRBV2

CDR3 protein: ASSLTTAYEQY
V gene: TRBV7-9

CDR3 protein: ASSFGRSSTEAF
V gene: TRBV7-2

CDR3 protein: ASSPSGVNTGELF
V gene: TRBV7-2

CDR3 protein: SASQQAGYGYT
V gene: TRBV20-1

CDR3 protein: ASSQSGVAGGYNEQF
V gene: TRBV4-2

CDR3 protein: ASSPGQTSTDTQY
V gene: TRBV5-1

CDR3 protein: ASSENNEQF
V gene: TRBV11-2

CDR3 protein: ASTSPVPGLGSLH
V gene: TRBV6-5

CDR3 protein: ASSLAETGSAQY
V gene: TRBV5-6

CDR3 protein: ASSLLQGAGYGYT
V gene: TRBV6-6

CDR3 protein: ATSRDLTGANYEQY
V gene: TRBV15

CDR3 protein: ASSIPPQDSNQPQH
V gene: TRBV19

CDR3 protein: ASTYGGSPYGYT
V gene: TRBV6-2/TRBV6-3

CDR3 protein: ASRPTQSSYEQY
V gene: TRBV27

CDR3 protein: ASSDGNEKLF
V gene: TRBV10-2

CDR3 protein: ASSFPGDTIY
V gene: TRBV5-1

CDR3 protein: ASSRGLKETQY
V gene: TRBV5-1

CDR3 protein: ASSIWDRGRRDQPQH
V gene: TRBV19

CDR3 protein: ASSLDRSATNTGELF
V gene: TRBV5-1